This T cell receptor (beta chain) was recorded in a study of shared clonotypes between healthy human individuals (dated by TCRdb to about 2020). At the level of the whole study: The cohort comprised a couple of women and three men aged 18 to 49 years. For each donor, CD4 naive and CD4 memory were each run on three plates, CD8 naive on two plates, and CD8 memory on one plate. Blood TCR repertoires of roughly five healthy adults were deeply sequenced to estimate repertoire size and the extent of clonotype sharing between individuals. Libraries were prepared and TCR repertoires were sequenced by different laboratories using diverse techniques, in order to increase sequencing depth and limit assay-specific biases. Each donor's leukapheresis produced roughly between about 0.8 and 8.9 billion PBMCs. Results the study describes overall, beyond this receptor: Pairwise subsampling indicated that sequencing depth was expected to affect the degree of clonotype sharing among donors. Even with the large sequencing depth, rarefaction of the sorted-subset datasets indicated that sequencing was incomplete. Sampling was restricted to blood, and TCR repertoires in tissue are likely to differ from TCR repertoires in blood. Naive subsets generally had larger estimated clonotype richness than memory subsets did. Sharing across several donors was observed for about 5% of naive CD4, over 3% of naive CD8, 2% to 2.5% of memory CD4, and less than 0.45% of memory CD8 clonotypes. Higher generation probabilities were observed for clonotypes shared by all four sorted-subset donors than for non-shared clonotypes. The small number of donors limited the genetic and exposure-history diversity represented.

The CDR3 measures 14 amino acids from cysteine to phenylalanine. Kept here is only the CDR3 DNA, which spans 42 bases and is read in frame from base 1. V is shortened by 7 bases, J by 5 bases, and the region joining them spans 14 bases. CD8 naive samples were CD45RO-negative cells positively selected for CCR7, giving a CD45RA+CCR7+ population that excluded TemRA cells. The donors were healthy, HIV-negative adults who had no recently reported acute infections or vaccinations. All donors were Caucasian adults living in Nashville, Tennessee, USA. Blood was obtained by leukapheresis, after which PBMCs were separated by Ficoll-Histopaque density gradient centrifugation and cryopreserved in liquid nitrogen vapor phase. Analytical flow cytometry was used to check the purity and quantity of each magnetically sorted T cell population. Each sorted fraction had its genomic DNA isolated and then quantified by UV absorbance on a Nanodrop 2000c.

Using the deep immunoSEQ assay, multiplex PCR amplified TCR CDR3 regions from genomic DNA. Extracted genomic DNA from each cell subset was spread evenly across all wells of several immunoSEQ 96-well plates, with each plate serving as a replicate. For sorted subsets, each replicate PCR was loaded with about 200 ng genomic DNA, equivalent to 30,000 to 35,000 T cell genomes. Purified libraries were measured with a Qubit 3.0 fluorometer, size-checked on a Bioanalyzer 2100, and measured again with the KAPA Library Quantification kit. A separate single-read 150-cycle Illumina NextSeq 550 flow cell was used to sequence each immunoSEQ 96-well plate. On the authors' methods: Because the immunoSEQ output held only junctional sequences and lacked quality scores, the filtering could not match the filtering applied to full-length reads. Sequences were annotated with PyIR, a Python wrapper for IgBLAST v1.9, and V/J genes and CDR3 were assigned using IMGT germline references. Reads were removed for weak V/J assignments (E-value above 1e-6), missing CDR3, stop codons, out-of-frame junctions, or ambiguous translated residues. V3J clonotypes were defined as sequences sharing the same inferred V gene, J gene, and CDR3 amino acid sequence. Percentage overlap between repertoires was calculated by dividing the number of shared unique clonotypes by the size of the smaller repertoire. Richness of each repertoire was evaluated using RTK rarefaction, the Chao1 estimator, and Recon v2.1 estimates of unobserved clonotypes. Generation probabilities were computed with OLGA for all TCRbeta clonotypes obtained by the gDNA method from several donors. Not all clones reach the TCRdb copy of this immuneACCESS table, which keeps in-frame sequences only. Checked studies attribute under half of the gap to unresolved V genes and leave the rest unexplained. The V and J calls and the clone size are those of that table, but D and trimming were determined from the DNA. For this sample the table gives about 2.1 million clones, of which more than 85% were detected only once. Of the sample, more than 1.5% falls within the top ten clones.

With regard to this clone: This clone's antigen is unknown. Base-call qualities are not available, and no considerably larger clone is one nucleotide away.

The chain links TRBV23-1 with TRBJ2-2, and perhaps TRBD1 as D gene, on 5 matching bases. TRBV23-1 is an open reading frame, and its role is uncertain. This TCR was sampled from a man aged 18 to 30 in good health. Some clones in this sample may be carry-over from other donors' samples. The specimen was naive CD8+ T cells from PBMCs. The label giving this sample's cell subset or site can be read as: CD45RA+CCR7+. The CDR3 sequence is CASTFQGRTGELFF. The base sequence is TGCGCCAGCACCTTCCAGGGTCGGACCGGGGAGCTGTTTTTT.